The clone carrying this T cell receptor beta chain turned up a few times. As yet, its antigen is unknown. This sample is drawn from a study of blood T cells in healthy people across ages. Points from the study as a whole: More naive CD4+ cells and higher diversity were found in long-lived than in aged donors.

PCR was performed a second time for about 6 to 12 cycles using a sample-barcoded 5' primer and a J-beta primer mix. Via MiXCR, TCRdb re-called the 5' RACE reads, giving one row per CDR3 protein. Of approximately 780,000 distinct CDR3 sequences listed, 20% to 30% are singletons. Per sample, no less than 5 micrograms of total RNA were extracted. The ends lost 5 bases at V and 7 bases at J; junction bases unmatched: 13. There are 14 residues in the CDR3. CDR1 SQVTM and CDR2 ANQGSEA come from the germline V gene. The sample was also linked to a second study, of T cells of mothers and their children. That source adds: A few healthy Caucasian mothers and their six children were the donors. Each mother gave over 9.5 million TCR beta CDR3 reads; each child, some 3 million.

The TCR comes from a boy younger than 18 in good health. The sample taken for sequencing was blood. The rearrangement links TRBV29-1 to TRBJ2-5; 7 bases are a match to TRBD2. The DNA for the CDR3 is TGCAGCGTTTACCGGGCCCGGGAGGCATGGACCCAGTACTTC. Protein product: CSVYRAREAWTQYF.